The 22 T cell receptor beta chains below all came from one sample that was sequenced in a study of response to subunit inactivated influenza vaccine (dated 2018 in TCRdb). Library preparation was by RT-PCR. The sequencer was an Illumina HiSeq 2500. The public reads were reprocessed in TCRdb via fastp at Q25 and MiXCR, keeping in-frame beta chains. CDR3 protein sequences are deduplicated, and each keeps its most common genes and DNA. This sample has about 310,000 distinct CDR3 sequences in its table, and around 22% of those were observed once. Around 10% of the sample goes to the ten largest clones. The sample here was PBMCs from blood, taken approximately 20 months after vaccination. These receptors all come from a man aged 50 to 69 who received an inactivated influenza vaccine. Donor details come from another sample of the same person, matched by shared clones.

CDR3 in amino acids: CASSYEIGQVNTEAFF. In nucleotides, the CDR3 is TGTGCCAGCAGTTACGAAATCGGACAGGTGAACACTGAAGCTTTCTTT. V gene TRBV6-2 or TRBV6-3 combines with J gene TRBJ1-1, with 7 positions matching TRBD1. V shed 2 bases, J shed 0 bases, and the junction held 6 bases outside the gene matches. Per the germline V gene, CDR1 is MNHEY and CDR2 is SVGEGT. The CDR3 runs to 16 residues.

V is TRBV29-1 and J is TRBJ1-1, with a possible D match to TRBD1 (5 bases). CDR3 length: 15 amino acids. Germline V gene lookup returns CDR1 SQVTM and CDR2 ANQGSEA. Trimming removed 5 bases from V and 0 bases from J, with 16 bases in between. In DNA, the CDR3 is TGCAGCGTTTTGGTTAGGGGTGCCATGAACACTGAAGCTTTCTTT. It translates to CSVLVRGAMNTEAFF.

The V gene is TRBV7-6, the J gene TRBJ2-7; D might be TRBD2 (5 bases). Germline values: CDR1 SGHVS, CDR2 FNYEAQ. With 0 bases removed from V and 7 bases from J, the gap between germline ends came to 10 bases. The length of the CDR3 is 13 residues. CDR3 region: CASSLASGMEQYF. Here the CDR3 DNA reads TGTGCCAGCAGCTTAGCGAGCGGAATGGAGCAGTACTTC.

This clonotype was detected only a few times. This chain joins TRBV27 and TRBJ1-1; D is perhaps TRBD1 (5 bases). Germline CDR1 MNHEY, CDR2 SMNVEV (reference sequence). This CDR3 spans 14 amino acids. The germline V and J ends were trimmed by 5 bases and 4 bases, with 14 bases remaining between them. The CDR3 protein is CASSPGTKVTEAFF. CDR3 nucleotide sequence: TGTGCCAGCAGTCCTGGGACGAAAGTCACTGAAGCTTTCTTT.

This clonotype was seen more than once but under ten times. The chain carries TRBV6-5 and TRBJ1-1; 9 nucleotides agree with TRBD1. Germline trimming cut 5 bases from V and 6 bases from J; bases unmatched to any gene: 10. This CDR3 region has 15 residues. Germline V lookup: CDR1 MNHEY, CDR2 SVGAGI. CDR3 amino acids: CASSPGTGYGPEAFF. CDR3 coding DNA: TGTGCCAGCAGTCCCGGGACAGGGTATGGACCTGAAGCTTTCTTT.

This clonotype was counted a few times. The V and J genes are TRBV20-1 and TRBJ2-4; D might be TRBD1 or TRBD2, each matching 5 bases. Trimming removed 6 bases from V and 4 bases from J, with 13 bases in between. The germline CDR1 and CDR2 sequences are DFQATT and SNEGSKA (reference sequence). This CDR3 has 13 residues. The CDR3 nucleotides are TGCAGTGCGTTTCTGGGGGATAAAAACATTCAGTACTTC. This sequence encodes CSAFLGDKNIQYF.

The chain combines TRBV10-3 with TRBJ1-3; D may be TRBD1 (6 bases). The CDR3 is 16 amino acids. Germline lookup yields CDR1 ENHRY and CDR2 SYGVKD. Trimming took off 8 bases at V and 0 bases at J, with 17 bases between the two ends. The CDR3 protein is CAIGRRDMLSGNTIYF. DNA of the CDR3: TGTGCCATCGGCCGCCGGGACATGCTCTCTGGAAACACCATATATTTT.

CDR3 DNA: TGCAGCGTTGAGGTAGACGACATTCAGTACTTC. This gives the protein CSVEVDDIQYF. The chain links TRBV29-1 to TRBJ2-4; no firm D call. CDR3 length: 11 residues. Germline V gene lookup returns CDR1 SQVTM and CDR2 ANQGSEA. Trimming shortened V by 3 bases and J by 8 bases, and 8 bases separated the two germline ends.

A few counts support this clonotype. The chain uses TRBV20-1 and TRBJ1-6; 9 bases match TRBD1. V was pared by 3 bases and J by 7 bases, with 4 bases of the junction left unmatched. In germline, CDR1 is DFQATT, CDR2 SNEGSKA (reference sequence). There are 14 residues in the CDR3. In nucleotides, the CDR3 is TGCAGTGCTAGTCACGGACAGGGGAATTCACCCCTCCACTTT. It translates to CSASHGQGNSPLHF.

The V gene is TRBV7-6, the J gene TRBJ2-3; possibly TRBD2 for D (5 bases). The germline gives CDR1 SGHVS, CDR2 FNYEAQ. The CDR3 has 14 amino acids. V lost 5 bases, J lost 7 bases, and 16 bases lay in between. DNA for the CDR3: TGTGCCAGCAGCCCGCACTTGGGAGCCTATACGCAGTATTTT. This codes for CASSPHLGAYTQYF.

The rearrangement links TRBV6-2 or TRBV6-3 to TRBJ2-1, with 16 bases lining up with TRBD2. V gave up 6 bases and J gave up 1 base; unmatched junction bases: 6. The CDR3 runs to 18 residues. Germline loops: CDR1 MNHEY, CDR2 SVGEGT. The CDR3 sequence: CASSTGTSGRGSYNEQFF. The CDR3 DNA is TGTGCCAGCAGCACCGGGACTAGCGGGAGGGGATCCTACAATGAGCAGTTCTTC.

This clonotype was detected a few times. The V call is TRBV3-1, the J call TRBJ1-2; D is unresolved. V was trimmed by 0 bases and J by 2 bases, leaving 10 bases between them. The CDR3 covers 15 residues. Germline V gene lookup returns CDR1 LGHDT and CDR2 YNNKEL (reference sequence). The CDR3 DNA sequence: TGTGCCAGCAGCCAAGAGTCTTGGGTGAACTATGGCTACACCTTC. Protein: CASSQESWVNYGYTF. The full variable domain, its missing parts supplied by reference TRBV3-1 and TRBJ1-2, is DTAVSQTPKYLVTQMGNDKSIKCEQNLGHDTMYWYKQDSKKFLKIMFSYNNKELIINETVPNRFSPKSPDKAHLNLHINSLELGDSAVYFCASSQESWVNYGYTFGSGTRLTVV.

Note on this clonotype: This may be a read error, as it is one base from a much larger clone. J is TRBJ1-6 and V is TRBV12-3 or TRBV12-4; TRBD1 might be the D (5 bases). This CDR3 is built from 14 residues. The CDR3 loop reads CASSLQGLNSPVHF. CDR3 nucleotides: TGTGCCAGCAGTCTTCAGGGTCTAAATTCACCCGTCCACTTT.

This clonotype has only a few counts. This chain links TRBV28 with TRBJ1-2; D ambiguous. The germline V gene has CDR1 MDHEN and CDR2 SYDVKM. Trimming took 6 bases from V and 8 from J, leaving 19 bases between them. There are 14 residues in the CDR3. The CDR3 is CASSPPQPYGGYTF. In nucleotides, the CDR3 is TGTGCCAGCAGCCCCCCCCAGCCGTACGGAGGCTACACCTTC.

This clonotype has just one count. For the CDR3, the DNA is TGCAGTGCTAGAGGGCCGCAGACAGGGGGCTCCTACGAGCAGTACTTC. As protein: CSARGPQTGGSYEQYF. The V and J genes are TRBV20-1 and TRBJ2-7; 9 bases are a match to TRBD1. Trimming at V came to 1 base and at J to 0 bases, leaving 7 bases not matched to a gene. Germline-derived CDR1 and CDR2 are DFQATT and SNEGSKA (reference sequence). The CDR3 spans 16 residues.

The V call is TRBV5-6, the J call TRBJ2-1; maybe TRBD2 (5 bases). Germline CDR1 reads SGHDT; CDR2 reads YYEEEE. The V end was cut by 0 bases, the J end by 5 bases, with 9 bases between. The CDR3 has 14 amino acids. CDR3 loop: CASSLGTGNNEQFF. The DNA of the CDR3 is TGTGCCAGCAGCTTGGGGACGGGGAACAATGAGCAGTTCTTC.

With regard to this clonotype: The junction differs from germline at one of its ends, possibly a read error. CDR3 sequence reads: CASTDQQRGGTDTQYF. CDR3 coding DNA: TGTGCGAGCACCGACCAGCAGCGGGGGGGCACAGATACGCAGTATTTT. The chain couples TRBV5-6 to TRBJ2-3; 9 positions match TRBD2. CDR1 and CDR2 (germline): SGHDT, YYEEEE. There are 16 residues in the CDR3.

This clonotype has more than one count but fewer than ten. The chain recombines TRBV27 with TRBJ2-6; TRBD1 aligns across 7 bases. Trimming cost V 2 bases and J 0 bases; bases outside gene matches: 4. The CDR3 runs to 17 residues. Germline V gives CDR1 MNHEY, CDR2 SMNVEV (reference sequence). CDR3 loop: CASSLRGLYSGANVLTF. CDR3 coding DNA: TGTGCCAGCAGTTTAAGGGGGCTGTACTCTGGGGCCAACGTCCTGACTTTC.

V gene TRBV11-2 combines with J gene TRBJ2-1, with a tentative D call TRBD1 (6 bases). The CDR3 loop spans 15 amino acids. The V and J ends lost 5 bases and 3 bases respectively, with 14 bases between them. Germline V gene data show CDR1 as SGHAT and CDR2 as FQNNGV. DNA of the CDR3: TGTGCCAGCAGCCCCAGGGGAGTACTCTACAATGAGCAGTTCTTC. It specifies CASSPRGVLYNEQFF.

This clonotype came up a few times. The rearrangement joins TRBV5-1 to TRBJ1-2, with unresolved D. Germline V gene data show CDR1 as SGHRS and CDR2 as YFSETQ. The ends were cut back, 0 bases at V and 2 bases at J, with 23 bases in the middle. CDR3 size: 19 residues. The CDR3 DNA reads as TGCGCCAGCAGCTTGGCATGGAGGACTGCAAATGCGCCAAACTATGGCTACACCTTC. Its translation is CASSLAWRTANAPNYGYTF.

This clonotype was found a few times. V usage is TRBV5-6 and J usage is TRBJ1-5; no clear D gene. With 2 bases removed from V and 0 bases from J, the gap between germline ends came to 9 bases. The length of the CDR3 is 15 residues. Looked up from germline, CDR1 is SGHDT and CDR2 is YYEEEE. CDR3 amino acids: CASSFGGHSNQPQHF. The CDR3 nucleotides are TGTGCCAGCAGCTTTGGAGGCCATAGCAATCAGCCCCAGCATTTT. The entire variable domain, with the rest obtained from reference TRBV5-6 and TRBJ1-5, is as follows: DAGVTQSPTHLIKTRGQQVTLRCSPKSGHDTVSWYQQALGQGPQFIFQYYEEEERQRGNFPDRFSGHQFPNYSSELNVNALLLGDSALYLCASSFGGHSNQPQHFGDGTRLSIL.

This clonotype came up once. The chain uses TRBV4-2 and TRBJ2-2; D possibly corresponds to TRBD2 (5 bases). V was cut by 0 bases and J by 6 bases, with 11 bases left in between. The CDR3 loop spans 15 amino acids. Germline V gives CDR1 LGHNA, CDR2 YNFKEQ. CDR3 protein: CASSQDLTIPGELFF. The CDR3 DNA is TGTGCCAGCAGCCAAGATCTGACTATTCCCGGGGAGCTGTTTTTT.